This is a list of T cell receptor beta chains from one sample in a study of low-dose radiotherapy and immunotherapy resistance in tumors. In TCRdb, the reads were re-called with MiXCR into one record per CDR3 protein. This table holds approximately 100,000 distinct CDR3 sequences, 20% to 25% found once. The sequences come from PBMCs, collected after low-dose radiotherapy plus immunotherapy. The receptors derive from a male donor with prostate cancer. Both conserved end residues are part of each CDR3. A D gene is named only where the DNA matches it firmly.

TRBV5-1,14,.,CASSSTGFWETQYF
TRBV6-6,14,TRBD2,CASSGTSGGGEQYF
TRBV21-1,16,.,CASSKRGQGVVNEQFF
TRBV9,16,TRBD1,CASSAGTGGESQPQHF
TRBV2,15,.,CASSESVIAKNIQYF
TRBV5-6,12,.,CASSLDPVPQYF
TRBV20-1,16,TRBD1,CSARDFGTGAPGELFF
TRBV2,14,.,CASSEEGSSYEQYF
TRBV7-8,14,.,CASSPTVGQETQYF
TRBV3-1,16,TRBD2,CASSRPSGGGTDTQYF
TRBV19,15,.,CASSIGGYSNQPQHF
TRBV29-1,13,.,CSVDLGFTGELFF
TRBV5-1,14,TRBD1,CASSSGQGANEQYF
TRBV7-8,17,TRBD2,CASSLGGSGASYNEQFF
TRBV12-3/TRBV12-4,14,.,CASSPGTFSYEQYF
TRBV9,15,.,CASSVGPVESSPLHF
TRBV7-2,14,.,CASSSDHQQETQYF
TRBV6-2/TRBV6-3,19,TRBD2,CASRRRGLAGRDTYNEQFF
TRBV6-5,16,.,CASSYPILRDRDEQFF
TRBV20-1,18,.,CSAPRGGLQRISYNEQFF
TRBV20-1,15,.,CSASRAEQGHYEQYF